This TCR beta chain was observed in a study of OX40 agonist ivuxolimab in advanced cancers. Study summary: Head and neck, renal cell, melanoma or hepatocellular carcinoma were the cancers that dose-escalation patients had. Broader study findings: Among T cells, CD8+ cells averaged more expanded clones than CD4+ cells.

Per the germline V gene, CDR1 is SGHTA and CDR2 is FQGNSA. The V end lost 0 bases, the J end lost 8 bases, and 13 bases lay between the germline ends. CDR3 length equals 15 residues. Only in-frame clones appear in the TCRdb table, and some are missing; sequencing was by immunoSEQ multiplex PCR. The data hold some 57,000 clones, with approximately 86% observed a single time. A remark on this clone: What it recognizes is unknown.

Patients were ruled out by autoimmune disease history or systemic immunosuppression. The genes are TRBV7-2 and TRBJ1-4; D ambiguous. The sample in question was CD4+ or CD8+ T cells sorted from blood, obtained in a trial of the OX40 agonist ivuxolimab. This TCR derives from an adult with an advanced solid tumor such as melanoma, head and neck, liver or kidney cancer. The CDR3 region has the DNA TGTGCCAGCAGCTTAGCTCCCTGGCAGACCGAAAAACTGTTTTTT. The encoded protein is CASSLAPWQTEKLFF.